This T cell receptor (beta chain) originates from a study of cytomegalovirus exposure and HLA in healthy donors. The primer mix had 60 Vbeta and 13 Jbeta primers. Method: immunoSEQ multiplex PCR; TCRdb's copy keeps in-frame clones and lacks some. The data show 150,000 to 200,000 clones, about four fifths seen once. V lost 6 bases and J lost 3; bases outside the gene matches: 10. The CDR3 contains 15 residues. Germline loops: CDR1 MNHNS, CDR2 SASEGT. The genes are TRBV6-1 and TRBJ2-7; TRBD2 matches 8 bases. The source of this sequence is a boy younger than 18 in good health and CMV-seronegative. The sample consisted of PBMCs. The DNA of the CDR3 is TGTGCCAGCAGAGCGGGGGCCCTACCCTTCTACGAGCAGTACTTC. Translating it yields CASRAGALPFYEQYF.